This is a list of T cell receptor beta chains from one sample in a study of T cell repertoires in cytomegalovirus infection. TCRdb redid the calling of the reads with MiXCR, one entry per CDR3 protein. Seen here are some 150,000 distinct CDR3 sequences, approximately 5.9% observed once, and the top ten hold more than 15%. Sequenced input: PBMCs. The receptors here all came from a human donor in good health (CMV status not recorded). Some clones in this sample may be carry-over from other donors' samples. Each CDR3 is given with its conserved first and last residue. The D gene is left open where the match is weak. The size entry is marked missing in some rows and otherwise reads once, few, many or a size class.

J: TRBJ1-1; D: TRBD1; V: TRBV7-6; size: many; DNA: TGTGCCAGCAGCTCGCGGACAGGGGGGACCATGAACACTGAAGCTTTCTTT; CDR3: CASSSRTGGTMNTEAFF
J: TRBJ1-5; D: TRBD1; V: TRBV20-1; size: many; DNA: TGCAGTGCTACCGCCGGGACAGGATTCAATCAGCCCCAGCATTTT; CDR3: CSATAGTGFNQPQHF
J: TRBJ1-1; D: NA; V: TRBV7-2; size: many; DNA: TGTGCCAGCAGCTTAGTCGGGAACACTGAAGCTTTCTTT; CDR3: CASSLVGNTEAFF
J: TRBJ2-2; D: NA; V: TRBV7-2; size: many; DNA: TGTGCCAGCAGCTTATCTAGAAGGACCGGGGAGCTGTTTTTT; CDR3: CASSLSRRTGELFF
J: TRBJ1-1; D: NA; V: TRBV28; size: many; DNA: TGTGCCAGCGACGACAGTGGAGGTGAAGCTTTCTTT; CDR3: CASDDSGGEAFF
J: TRBJ1-2; D: NA; V: TRBV29-1; size: many; DNA: TGCAGCGTTGATTGGCGCCTCGGTCCCACCTTC; CDR3: CSVDWRLGPTF
J: TRBJ2-3; D: TRBD2; V: TRBV7-2; size: many; DNA: TGTGCCAGCAGCTTAGCGATTACTAGCGGGTCATTTAGCACAGATACGCAGTATTTT; CDR3: CASSLAITSGSFSTDTQYF
J: TRBJ2-3; D: TRBD2; V: TRBV11-2; size: many; DNA: TGTGCCAGCAGCCACCCCCGGACTAGCGGGGGGGCTAGCACAGATACGCAGTATTTT; CDR3: CASSHPRTSGGASTDTQYF
J: TRBJ1-2; D: NA; V: TRBV7-2; size: NA; DNA: TGTGCCAGCAGCTCACCGGGCTCTGGCTACACCTTC; CDR3: CASSSPGSGYTF
J: TRBJ1-5; D: NA; V: TRBV27; size: many; DNA: TGTGCCAGCAGACCTGGGGAGACCAGCAACAATCAGCCCCAGCATTTT; CDR3: CASRPGETSNNQPQHF